This TCR beta chain was retrieved from a study of OX40 agonist ivuxolimab in advanced cancers. About this clone: Its antigen is unidentified.

Study outcomes and limitations: Individuals who were partial responders at 0.1-3.0 mg/kg had clonal expansion that ranked among the lowest. The CD4+ and CD8+ T cells in the blood had expanded clonally by week 6 at 0.1 to 3.0 mg/kg. Researchers did not determine the expanded peripheral T cells' antigen specificity.

Generated by immunoSEQ multiplex PCR, the TCRdb table keeps only in-frame clones and is missing some. The sample comprises under 50,000 clones, 88% of which are singletons, and approximately 3.5% rests with the top ten. Per the germline V gene, CDR1 is SNHLY and CDR2 is FYNNEI. Trimming cost V 6 bases and J 2 bases; bases outside gene matches: 2. The length of the CDR3 is 13 residues. The source is an adult with an advanced solid tumor such as melanoma, head and neck, liver or kidney cancer. Sequences were derived from CD4+ or CD8+ T cells sorted from blood, sampled in a trial of the OX40 agonist ivuxolimab. The rearrangement uses TRBV2 and TRBJ2-3, with 7 positions matching TRBD2. The CDR3 spells CASRTSYTDTQYF. CDR3 bases: TGTGCCAGCAGGACTAGCTACACAGATACGCAGTATTTT.